One and the same sample provided the 28 T cell receptor beta chains below, sequenced in a study of CD8 T cells in ankylosing spondylitis. Each CDR3 protein gets one entry after TCRdb re-called the 5' RACE reads with MiXCR. The sample has approximately 150,000 distinct CDR3 sequences, roughly 44% seen once. Sequenced: synovial fluid, either unsorted or a sorted T cell fraction (not recorded which). The receptor source for this set is a male donor with ankylosing spondylitis.

The chain employs TRBV5-6 and TRBJ2-1; 7 bases fit TRBD1. The CDR3 is 15 residues long. The germline V gene has CDR1 SGHDT and CDR2 YYEEEE. J was trimmed by 6 bases and V by 0 bases; bases with no gene match: 6. The CDR3 loop is CASSLATGYPNEQFF. CDR3 in DNA: TGTGCCAGCAGCTTGGCGACAGGGTATCCCAATGAGCAGTTCTTC.

Only a few counts were recorded for this clonotype. V gene TRBV2 combines with J gene TRBJ2-7; TRBD2 is a possible D gene (6 bases). From germline, CDR1 is SNHLY and CDR2 FYNNEI. The CDR3 runs to 13 residues. Trimming stripped 7 bases from V and 3 bases from J, with 13 bases between. CDR3 sequence (DNA): TGTGCCAGCACCGGGAGTATAGGCTACGAGCAGTACTTC. Translated, it gives CASTGSIGYEQYF.

This clonotype was recorded a few times. The V call is TRBV25-1, the J call TRBJ2-7, with 8 positions matching TRBD2. This CDR3 is built from 13 residues. Germline V gene sequence: CDR1 MGHDK, CDR2 SYGVNS. Unmatched junction bases numbered 8, after V lost 10 bases and J lost 3 bases. Written as DNA, the CDR3 is TGTGCCACGGCGGGACTAGGGAGCTACGAGCAGTACTTC. This gives the protein CATAGLGSYEQYF.

This chain links TRBV5-1 with TRBJ1-1, with TRBD1 as a possible D gene (5 bases). CDR3 length: 17 amino acids. Germline V gene lookup returns CDR1 SGHRS and CDR2 YFSETQ. With 0 bases removed from V and 4 bases from J, the gap between germline ends came to 19 bases. CDR3 amino acids: CASSLGVGAPDITEAFF. The CDR3 nucleotides read TGCGCCAGCAGCTTGGGTGTAGGGGCTCCGGATATCACTGAAGCTTTCTTT. Filled out from reference TRBV5-1 and TRBJ1-1, the complete variable domain reads KAGVTQTPRYLIKTRGQQVTLSCSPISGHRSVSWYQQTPGQGLQFLFEYFSETQRNKGNFPGRFSGRQFSNSRSEMNVSTLELGDSALYLCASSLGVGAPDITEAFFGQGTRLTVV.

This clonotype appeared a few times. The chain recombines TRBV12-3 or TRBV12-4 with TRBJ2-5; D gene ambiguous. CDR3 length equals 16 residues. V lost 3 bases, J lost 5 bases, and 19 bases lay in between. DNA of the CDR3: TGTGCCAGCAGTTTTAGAGGAGTTATCTTTCGGGAGACCCAGTACTTC. It translates to CASSFRGVIFRETQYF.

Only a few counts were recorded for this clonotype. This sequence joins TRBV20-1 and TRBJ2-7, with 7 nucleotides matching TRBD1. V was pared by 6 bases and J by 3 bases, with 11 bases of the junction left unmatched. This CDR3 contains 14 residues. Germline V gene sequence: CDR1 DFQATT, CDR2 SNEGSKA (reference sequence). The CDR3 DNA follows: TGCAGTGCACACACTAGGGGGCACGTCTACGAGCAGTACTTC. Its translation is CSAHTRGHVYEQYF.

V gene TRBV27 combines with J gene TRBJ1-5; D possibly corresponds to TRBD1 (6 bases). Trimming cost V 5 bases and J 9 bases, with 14 bases left between them. From germline, CDR1 is MNHEY and CDR2 SMNVEV (reference sequence). The CDR3 totals 13 residues. This CDR3 reads CASSPGGGGPQHF. For the CDR3, the DNA is TGTGCCAGCAGTCCCGGAGGAGGGGGGCCCCAGCATTTT.

V and J are TRBV10-3 and TRBJ2-2; TRBD2 might be the D (5 bases). Germline V CDR1 and CDR2: ENHRY, SYGVKD. The CDR3 contains 15 residues. V was shortened by 7 bases and J by 1 base, with 13 bases between the two germline ends. CDR3 sequence: CAITRGHLNTGELFF. Written as DNA, the CDR3 is TGTGCCATCACACGCGGGCACCTGAACACCGGGGAGCTGTTTTTT.

This clonotype was counted only a few times. The chain carries TRBV12-3 or TRBV12-4 and TRBJ1-1; 9 nucleotides line up with TRBD1. Losses at the gene ends were 5 bases for V and 7 bases for J; bases not matched to a gene: 8. This CDR3 has 14 amino acids. CDR3 coding DNA: TGTGCCAGCAGTACCTGGACAGGGGATGGTGAAGCTTTCTTT. It is translated as CASSTWTGDGEAFF.

This rearrangement joins TRBV5-4 to TRBJ2-1; D might be TRBD2 (6 bases). CDR1 SGHNT and CDR2 YYREEE come from the germline V gene (reference sequence). V gave up 4 bases and J gave up 8 bases, with 10 bases separating them. This CDR3 contains 12 residues. The CDR3 DNA reads as TGTGCCAGCAGCATTTTAGCGGATGAGCAGTTCTTC. Amino acids: CASSILADEQFF.

This clonotype was seen at least ten times. The V call is TRBV28, the J call TRBJ1-2; a weak D match, TRBD1 (5 bases). The V gene lost 2 bases and the J gene lost 4 bases, with 14 bases spanning the gap. CDR1 is MDHEN, CDR2 SYDVKM, per germline. This CDR3 contains 15 residues. CDR3 residues: CASSLNPTATYGYTF. The CDR3 DNA follows: TGTGCCAGCAGTTTAAATCCGACAGCCACCTATGGCTACACCTTC.

This clonotype was seen a handful of times. The chain recombines TRBV7-9 with TRBJ2-7, with D perhaps matching TRBD2 (5 bases). V was shortened by 6 bases and J by 3 bases, with 12 bases between the two germline ends. The CDR3 length is 13 residues. Looked up from germline, CDR1 is SEHNR and CDR2 is FQNEAQ (reference sequence). CDR3 sequence reads: CASSEDGNYEQYF. The DNA for the CDR3 is TGTGCCAGCAGTGAGGACGGGAACTACGAGCAGTACTTC.

This clonotype has a handful of counts. CDR3 sequence (DNA): TGTGCCAGCAGTTCAAGGGACAGCCACCTTGGGTATGGCTACACCTTC. It codes for CASSSRDSHLGYGYTF. This sequence joins TRBV27 and TRBJ1-2, with 7 bases lining up with TRBD1. The V and J ends lost 4 bases and 5 bases, in that order; junction bases with no gene match: 13. The CDR3 length is 16 residues. In germline, CDR1 is MNHEY, CDR2 SMNVEV (reference sequence).

This clonotype was recorded a few times. The V gene is TRBV5-1, the J gene TRBJ2-1; D not certain. This CDR3 spans 13 amino acids. Germline values: CDR1 SGHRS, CDR2 YFSETQ. V was trimmed by 4 bases and J by 7 bases, leaving 12 bases between them. As DNA, the CDR3 is TGCGCCAGCAGCGTCCCGACGTGGAATGAGCAGTTCTTC. Translation: CASSVPTWNEQFF.

This clonotype was seen at least ten times. The chain recombines TRBV4-1 with TRBJ1-1; a possible D gene is TRBD1 (5 bases). Trimming removed 4 bases from V and 3 bases from J, with 9 bases in between. The CDR3 runs to 13 residues. The V gene's germline CDR1 is MGHRA and CDR2 YSYEKL. The CDR3 DNA reads as TGCGCCAGCAGCCGCCCCAGGGACACTGAAGCTTTCTTT. Translated: CASSRPRDTEAFF.

This clonotype was seen only once. The rearrangement joins TRBV20-1 to TRBJ2-3; 9 positions agree with TRBD2. The germline V gene encodes CDR1 DFQATT and CDR2 SNEGSKA (reference sequence). The CDR3 has 15 amino acids. Unmatched junction bases numbered 9, after V lost 6 bases and J lost 2 bases. DNA of the CDR3: TGCAGTGCAATTAGCGGGGGCCCGTTCACAGATACGCAGTATTTT. This gives the protein CSAISGGPFTDTQYF.

This clonotype was observed a few times. The chain is built from TRBV28 and TRBJ2-7; D is uncertain. Germline V gene data show CDR1 as MDHEN and CDR2 as SYDVKM. The ends were cut back, 6 bases at V and 4 bases at J, with 13 bases in the middle. The CDR3 totals 13 residues. CDR3 protein: CASSSTRWYEQYF. For the CDR3, the DNA is TGTGCCAGCAGCTCAACAAGGTGGTACGAGCAGTACTTC.

This sequence joins TRBV29-1 and TRBJ2-5; D might be TRBD2 (7 bases). CDR1 SQVTM and CDR2 ANQGSEA come from the germline V gene. V gave up 7 bases and J gave up 2 bases, with 17 bases separating them. This CDR3 contains 14 residues. CDR3 coding DNA: TGCAGCGGGGGGTTCGGGGGGCTGCAAGAGACCCAGTACTTC. Encoded protein: CSGGFGGLQETQYF.

The chain recombines TRBV27 with TRBJ2-7; no reliable D call. Germline lookup yields CDR1 MNHEY and CDR2 SMNVEV (reference sequence). The CDR3 runs to 13 residues. The ends were cut back, 8 bases at V and 6 bases at J, with 17 bases in the middle. DNA of the CDR3: TGTGCCAGCTCTCCGATGGGCCCCCGCGAGCAGTACTTC. Protein product: CASSPMGPREQYF.

The V and J genes are TRBV11-2 and TRBJ2-1; D unclear. The CDR3 has 14 amino acids. Trimming left V 1 base short and J 4 bases short, with 8 bases between. Germline CDR1 SGHAT, CDR2 FQNNGV. The CDR3 is CASSLVTRYNEQFF. As DNA, the CDR3 is TGTGCCAGCAGCTTAGTCACCCGATACAATGAGCAGTTCTTC.

The gene calls are TRBV9 and TRBJ2-7; tentatively, D is TRBD2 (6 bases). Germline V gene lookup returns CDR1 SGDLS and CDR2 YYNGEE. The CDR3 spans 15 residues. Between the trimmed V and J ends, which lost 0 bases and 4 bases, there was a span of 14 bases. CDR3 in amino acids: CASSVGETSPYEQYF. DNA of the CDR3: TGTGCCAGCAGCGTAGGGGAAACTAGCCCTTACGAGCAGTACTTC.

The rearrangement joins TRBV7-6 to TRBJ1-5; the D gene is possibly TRBD1 (5 bases). Germline V gene data show CDR1 as SGHVS and CDR2 as FNYEAQ. CDR3 length: 13 residues. Trimming shortened V by 6 bases and J by 6 bases, and 12 bases separated the two germline ends. This CDR3 is CASRATEGQPQHF. In DNA form, the CDR3 reads TGTGCCAGCAGGGCGACAGAGGGTCAGCCCCAGCATTTT.

This clonotype was counted a few times. The genes are TRBV4-1 and TRBJ2-1; 7 positions agree with TRBD1. The CDR3 consists of 16 residues. Trimming took 2 bases from V and 4 from J; bases not matched to a gene: 8. In germline, CDR1 is MGHRA, CDR2 YSYEKL. The CDR3 DNA reads TGCGCCAGCAGCCAATATTGGACAGGACCATACAATGAGCAGTTCTTC. Translating gives CASSQYWTGPYNEQFF.

A few counts support this clonotype. This sequence joins TRBV7-8 and TRBJ2-1; TRBD2 aligns across 7 bases. The trim removed 7 bases at V and 9 bases at J, leaving 15 bases unmatched. This CDR3 is built from 15 residues. Germline V gives CDR1 SGHVS, CDR2 FQNEAQ. The chain's CDR3 is CASTPNRDYYSEQFF. As DNA, the CDR3 is TGTGCCAGCACACCCAACCGGGACTACTACTCTGAGCAGTTCTTC.

The chain has TRBV5-1 and TRBJ2-6; 7 bases line up with TRBD1. The CDR3 length is 16 residues. CDR1 is SGHRS, CDR2 YFSETQ, per germline. V shed 4 bases, J shed 2 bases, and the junction held 6 bases outside the gene matches. The chain's CDR3 is CASSLPGTAGANVLTF. The CDR3 nucleotides are TGCGCCAGCAGCCTTCCAGGGACAGCTGGGGCCAACGTCCTGACTTTC.

In this sample, this clonotype turned up many times. V is TRBV6-5 and J is TRBJ1-6, with D maybe TRBD1 (6 bases). V was trimmed by 2 bases and J by 10 bases, leaving 12 bases between them. This CDR3 comprises 14 residues. CDR1 and CDR2 from the germline V gene are MNHEY and SVGAGI. This chain's CDR3 is CASSYEGEGSPLHF. The CDR3 DNA sequence: TGTGCCAGCAGTTACGAGGGGGAAGGATCACCCCTCCACTTT.

This clonotype was picked up a small number of times. V gene TRBV27 combines with J gene TRBJ1-1, with D possibly TRBD1 on 5 matching bases. The CDR3 runs to 13 residues. V dropped 4 bases and J dropped 3 bases, with 9 bases sitting between them. The germline V gene encodes CDR1 MNHEY and CDR2 SMNVEV (reference sequence). The CDR3 is CASSSTGYTEAFF. Here the CDR3 DNA reads TGTGCCAGCAGTTCAACAGGTTACACTGAAGCTTTCTTT.

A few counts support this clonotype. CDR3 amino acids: CSARTALSGNTIYF. CDR3 sequence (DNA): TGCAGTGCTAGGACAGCCCTCTCTGGAAACACCATATATTTT. The rearrangement joins TRBV20-1 to TRBJ1-3; tentative D call: TRBD1 (5 bases). Germline values: CDR1 DFQATT, CDR2 SNEGSKA (reference sequence). The CDR3 loop spans 14 amino acids. Trimming took 3 bases from V and 0 from J, leaving 9 bases between them.